This T cell receptor beta chain was sequenced during a study of response to subunit inactivated influenza vaccine. TCRdb itself ran the RT-PCR reads through MiXCR, one entry per CDR3 protein. Of around 190,000 distinct CDR3 sequences in the sample, roughly 14% are singletons; the top ten hold about a quarter. Germline assignment: CDR1 KGHSY and CDR2 FQNENV. CDR3 length: 12 amino acids. With 0 bases removed from V and 13 bases from J, the gap between germline ends came to 10 bases. Material: CD8+ T cells sorted from PBMCs, obtained about 5 days after vaccination. The chain links TRBV16 to TRBJ2-1; D unresolved. The receptor was derived from a man over 45 who received an inactivated influenza vaccine. The CDR3 protein is CASSQSADHQFF. CDR3 bases: TGTGCCAGCAGCCAATCGGCGGACCATCAGTTCTTC.